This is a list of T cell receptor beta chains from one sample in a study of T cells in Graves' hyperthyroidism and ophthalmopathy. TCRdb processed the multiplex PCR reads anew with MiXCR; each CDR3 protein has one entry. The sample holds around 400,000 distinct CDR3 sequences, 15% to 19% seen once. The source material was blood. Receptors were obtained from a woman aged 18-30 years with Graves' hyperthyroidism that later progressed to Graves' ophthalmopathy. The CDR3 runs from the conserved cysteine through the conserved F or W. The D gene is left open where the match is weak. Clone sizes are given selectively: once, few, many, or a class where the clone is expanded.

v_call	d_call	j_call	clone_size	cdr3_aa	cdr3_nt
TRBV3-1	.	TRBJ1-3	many	CASSLKGRSGNTIYF	TGTGCCAGCAGCTTAAAGGGTCGCTCTGGAAACACCATATATTTT
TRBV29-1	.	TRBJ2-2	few	CSVEGTAYGELFF	TGCAGCGTTGAAGGGACAGCGTACGGGGAGCTGTTTTTT
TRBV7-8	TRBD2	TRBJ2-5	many	CASSSLSGKLQETQYF	TGTGCCAGCAGCTCTTTGAGCGGGAAACTCCAAGAGACCCAGTACTTC
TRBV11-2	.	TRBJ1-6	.	CASSPGTLGAGSPLHF	TGTGCCAGCAGCCCGGGGACGCTCGGGGCAGGGTCACCCCTCCACTTT
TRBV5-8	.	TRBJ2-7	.	CASTRRGVSDEQYF	TGTGCCAGCACCCGTAGGGGGGTTAGCGACGAGCAGTACTTC
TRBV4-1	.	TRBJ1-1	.	CASSQGGGGPAFF	TGCGCCAGCAGCCAGGGGGGAGGGGGTCCAGCTTTCTTT
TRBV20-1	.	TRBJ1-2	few	CSATQGGYTF	TGCAGTGCTACACAGGGAGGCTACACCTTC
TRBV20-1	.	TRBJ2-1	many	CSARAGQYNEQFF	TGCAGTGCTAGAGCGGGACAATACAATGAGCAGTTCTTC
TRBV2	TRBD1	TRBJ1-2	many	CASGQGEWGYTF	TGTGCCAGCGGACAGGGGGAATGGGGCTACACCTTC
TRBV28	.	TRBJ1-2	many	CASSDALGGYTF	TGTGCCAGCAGTGACGCGTTGGGGGGCTACACCTTC
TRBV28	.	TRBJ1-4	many	CATLAGATNEKLFF	TGTGCCACCCTAGCAGGGGCAACTAATGAAAAACTGTTTTTT
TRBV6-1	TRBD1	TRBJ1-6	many	CASFSAGGSPLHF	TGTGCCAGCTTCTCGGCAGGGGGCTCACCCCTCCACTTT
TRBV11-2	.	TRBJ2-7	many	CASSSVRRLSYEQYF	TGTGCCAGCAGCTCGGTCAGGCGCCTCTCCTACGAGCAGTACTTC
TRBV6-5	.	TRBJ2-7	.	CASSYYGAYEQYF	TGTGCCAGCAGTTACTACGGGGCCTACGAGCAGTACTTC